These T cell receptor beta chains were read from a single sample in a study of post-analysis software for immune sequencing data. TCRdb analysed the PCR reads with MiXCR anew, one entry per CDR3 protein. The sample has about 560,000 distinct CDR3 sequences, 44% seen once. Sequencing input: blood. The receptor set was obtained from a girl aged 5-17 years with multiple sclerosis. CDR3s include the opening cysteine and the closing phenylalanine or tryptophan. Fields, in order: J gene, clone size, D gene, V gene, CDR3 DNA, CDR3 protein. D genes are given only for firm matches. Clone size appears in some rows only: once, few, many, or a class for an expanded clone.

TRBJ1-2 | - | TRBD1 | TRBV5-1 | TGCGCCAGCAGCTTGGCGTCCAGGGGGCCGATGATGGGGTATGGCTACACCTTC | CASSLASRGPMMGYGYTF
TRBJ1-1 | - | - | TRBV12-3/TRBV12-4 | TGTGCCAGCAGTACCACGGGGAGGGCTTTCTTT | CASSTTGRAFF
TRBJ2-1 | - | - | TRBV12-3/TRBV12-4 | TGTGCCAGTACTACGGTAGGCGGCTCCTACAATGAGCAGTTCTTC | CASTTVGGSYNEQFF
TRBJ1-5 | - | TRBD1 | TRBV12-3/TRBV12-4 | TGTGCCAGCAGTTTAACAGGGGCTGTAAGCGGGCCCCAGCATTTT | CASSLTGAVSGPQHF
TRBJ2-7 | - | - | TRBV12-3/TRBV12-4 | TGTGCCAGCAGTTTAGGGCGGACCTCCCTTACCTACGAGCAGTACTTC | CASSLGRTSLTYEQYF
TRBJ1-6 | few | - | TRBV11-2 | TGTGCCAGCAGCCCCGCCCTGGGCTCACCCCTCCACTTT | CASSPALGSPLHF
TRBJ1-2 | - | - | TRBV6-5 | TGTGCCAGCAGTTTAGACCTGTATGGCTACACCTTC | CASSLDLYGYTF
TRBJ2-3 | - | - | TRBV6-6 | TGTGCCAGCAGTTACATGACAGGCACAGATACGCAGTATTTT | CASSYMTGTDTQYF
TRBJ2-7 | - | - | TRBV5-1 | TGCGCCAGCAGCCCACTGGGACACTTCACCTACGAGCAGTACTTC | CASSPLGHFTYEQYF
TRBJ1-1 | few | - | TRBV6-5 | TGTGCCAGCAGTTACTCGGACTTAAATAGGGTTACTTTCTTT | CASSYSDLNRVTFF
TRBJ2-1 | once | TRBD2 | TRBV10-3 | TGTGCCATCAGTGAGGACAGCGCGGGAGGGCAGTTCTTC | CAISEDSAGGQFF
TRBJ2-1 | - | - | TRBV20-1 | TGCAGTGCTAGCGGGGTGGAAGAGCAGTTCTTC | CSASGVEEQFF
TRBJ2-7 | - | TRBD2 | TRBV6-2/TRBV6-3 | TGTGCCAGCAGAGTAGCGGGGGGTATTGCCTACGAGCAGTACTTC | CASRVAGGIAYEQYF
TRBJ2-1 | - | TRBD2 | TRBV4-1 | TGCGCCAGCAGCCAAGATCTGAGACTAGCGGGATCCTACAATGAGCAGTTCTTC | CASSQDLRLAGSYNEQFF
TRBJ2-1 | few | TRBD2 | TRBV10-3 | TGTGCCATCAGTGAAGGGCGGGAGGGGCACAATGAGCAGTTCTTC | CAISEGREGHNEQFF
TRBJ2-7 | - | TRBD1 | TRBV7-6 | TGTGCCAGCAGCTTAGCGGCGTACAGGGGTTCGTTTGGGTACGAGCAGTACTTC | CASSLAAYRGSFGYEQYF
TRBJ2-5 | - | - | TRBV9 | TGTGCCAGCAGCCCACAGGAGGGGGTCTGGCGACGAGAGACCCAGTACTTC | CASSPQEGVWRRETQYF
TRBJ2-1 | - | TRBD2 | TRBV7-9 | TGTGCCAGCAGCTCACCCGGGGCGGGAGGGTACTACAATGAGCAGTTCTTC | CASSSPGAGGYYNEQFF
TRBJ2-7 | - | TRBD1 | TRBV5-1 | TGCGCCAGCAGCCGAGGGGACAGCAGTTCCTACGAGCAGTACTTC | CASSRGDSSSYEQYF
TRBJ2-4 | - | - | TRBV12-3/TRBV12-4 | TGTGCCAGCAGTTATGGGACGGAGCAGTACTTC | CASSYGTEQYF
TRBJ1-6 | few | TRBD1 | TRBV7-2 | TGTGCCAGCAGCACGACGAGGACAGGGAATTCACCCCTCCACTTT | CASSTTRTGNSPLHF
TRBJ1-4 | - | - | TRBV20-1 | TGCAGTGCTTGGGACGGAACAACTAATGAAAAACTGTTTTTT | CSAWDGTTNEKLFF
TRBJ1-1 | - | TRBD1 | TRBV5-1 | TGCGCCAGCAGCTCCGGGACAGGGAACACTGAAGCTTTCTTT | CASSSGTGNTEAFF
TRBJ1-2 | once | - | TRBV6-5 | TGTGCCAGCAGTTACCTCCCCAGGGATAACTACGGCTACACCTTC | CASSYLPRDNYGYTF
TRBJ2-3 | - | TRBD1 | TRBV10-3 | TGTGCCATCACCCGGGACAGGACATCAGATACGCAGTATTTT | CAITRDRTSDTQYF
TRBJ1-2 | - | - | TRBV10-3 | TGTGCCATCAGTGGAGACGGCTATGGCTACACCTTC | CAISGDGYGYTF
TRBJ2-5 | - | - | TRBV6-5 | TGTGCCAGCAGTTACCGGCCCCGGGAGACCCAGTACTTC | CASSYRPRETQYF
TRBJ2-7 | - | TRBD1 | TRBV12-3/TRBV12-4 | TGTGCCAGCAGTCCACAGACAGGGTCGTCCTACGAGCAGTACTTC | CASSPQTGSSYEQYF
TRBJ2-3 | few | - | TRBV7-3 | TGTGCCAGCAGCCCGAGCAGGGTTGGAGATACGCAGTATTTT | CASSPSRVGDTQYF
TRBJ2-1 | many | - | TRBV6-2/TRBV6-3 | TGTGCCAGCAGCCCTACTGAACTCAATGAGCAGTTCTTC | CASSPTELNEQFF
TRBJ1-1 | - | - | TRBV12-3/TRBV12-4 | TGTGCCAGCACCCTCAGCGTGAACACTGAAGCTTTCTTT | CASTLSVNTEAFF